The sequence of this T cell receptor beta chain was determined in a study of OX40 agonist ivuxolimab in advanced cancers. A history of autoimmune disease or systemic immunosuppression excluded patients. Study-wide findings and caveats: In CD8+ T cells, expanded clones were on average more numerous than in CD4+. Determination of antigen specificity was not performed for the expanded peripheral T cells.

Germline CDR1 is MNHEY and CDR2 is SMNVEV (reference sequence). The CDR3 contains 12 residues. V lost 7 bases to trimming and J lost 1 base, with 4 bases between them. The assay was immunoSEQ multiplex PCR, and TCRdb's table has in-frame clones only and misses some. The repertoire includes tens of thousands of clones, about 83% of them detected once, and 50% sits in the top ten. This clone was observed once. Antigen unknown. V and J are TRBV27 and TRBJ2-2; no clear D. The TCR sequence derives from an adult with an advanced solid tumor such as melanoma, head and neck, liver or kidney cancer. The sample here was CD4+ or CD8+ T cells sorted from blood, taken in a trial of the OX40 agonist ivuxolimab. The DNA for the CDR3 is TGTGCCAGCAAGAAGAACACCGGGGAGCTGTTTTTT. This gives the protein CASKKNTGELFF.